One sample yielded the 9 T cell receptor beta chains listed below, sequenced in a study of T cell responses to AZD1222 COVID-19 vaccine. Clones were read by immunoSEQ multiplex PCR, and TCRdb kept only the in-frame ones, dropping some. The sample gives roughly 150,000 clones, 75% to 90% of which show up once; over 4% is in the top ten. Material: peripheral blood, obtained on day 0 of AZD1222 vaccination. The receptors derive from an adult in good health.

The genes are TRBV9 and TRBJ2-2; D might be TRBD2 (7 bases). V shed 4 bases and J shed 4 bases, with 20 bases lying between them. Germline lookup yields CDR1 SGDLS and CDR2 YYNGEE. This CDR3 contains 17 residues. The DNA of the CDR3 is TGTGCCAGCAGCATCCGATCTAGCGGAGGGGGCACCGGGGAGCTGTTTTTT. This codes for CASSIRSSGGGTGELFF.

The V and J genes are TRBV28 and TRBJ1-5; TRBD1 is a possible D gene (5 bases). The ends were cut back, 11 bases at V and 1 base at J, with 9 bases in the middle. The CDR3 totals 12 residues. Per germline, CDR1 MDHEN and CDR2 SYDVKM. In DNA, the CDR3 is TGTGCCTGCCGGGACAGCAATCAGCCCCAGCATTTT. Protein product: CACRDSNQPQHF. The full variable domain, with the rest looked up from reference TRBV28 and TRBJ1-5, is DVKVTQSSRYLVKRTGEKVFLECVQDMDHENMFWYRQDPGLGLRLIYFSYDVKMKEKGDIPEGYSVSREKKERFSLILESASTNQTSMYLCACRDSNQPQHFGDGTRLSIL.

There are a few counts of this clone. The chain uses TRBV30 and TRBJ1-6; D possibly corresponds to TRBD1 (5 bases). The CDR3 loop spans 12 amino acids. From germline, CDR1 is GTSNPN and CDR2 SVGIG (reference sequence). Between the trimmed V and J ends, which lost 8 bases and 8 bases, there was a span of 13 bases. In DNA form, the CDR3 reads TGTGCCGGGGGACGGAGTGATTCACCCCTCCACTTT. Residues: CAGGRSDSPLHF.

This clone showed up just once. This chain connects TRBV6-1 to TRBJ2-7; 9 bases map to TRBD1. Germline assignment: CDR1 MNHNS and CDR2 SASEGT. Trimming took 1 base from V and 7 from J; bases not matched to a gene: 5. The CDR3 is 14 amino acids. The DNA of the CDR3 is TGTGCCAGCAGTGAAGTACAGGGGGCGGGGGAGCAGTACTTC. Amino acids: CASSEVQGAGEQYF.

The rearrangement uses TRBV3-1 (or the pseudogene TRBV3-2) and TRBJ2-7; D call uncertain. Germline-derived CDR1 and CDR2 are LGHDT and YNNKEL (reference sequence). The CDR3 loop spans 14 amino acids. Trimming cost V 0 bases and J 7 bases, with 13 bases left between them. This chain's CDR3 is CASSQDGLPEEQYF. CDR3 nucleotides: TGTGCCAGCAGCCAAGATGGGCTTCCTGAGGAGCAGTACTTC.

V is TRBV29-1 and J is TRBJ2-7, with 10 bases lining up with TRBD1. The trim removed 6 bases at V and 0 bases at J, leaving 5 bases unmatched. Germline-derived CDR1 and CDR2 are SQVTM and ANQGSEA. The CDR3 is 14 amino acids. The CDR3: CSVEGQGTSYEQYF. Here the CDR3 DNA reads TGCAGCGTCGAGGGACAGGGGACCTCCTACGAGCAGTACTTC.

DNA of the CDR3: TGTGCCAGCAGTCGTCGGGACAGGTGGACTGAAGCTTTCTTT. Translated, it gives CASSRRDRWTEAFF. The chain links TRBV28 to TRBJ1-1; 8 bases are shared with TRBD1. This CDR3 has 14 amino acids. V trimming: 5 bases; J trimming: 5 bases; junction bases outside the gene matches: 7. Germline V lookup: CDR1 MDHEN, CDR2 SYDVKM.

This clone occurred a few times. The gene calls are TRBV28 and TRBJ1-2; tentatively, D is TRBD1 (6 bases). Germline CDR1 MDHEN, CDR2 SYDVKM. The CDR3 runs to 12 residues. Between the trimmed V and J ends, which lost 5 bases and 8 bases, there was a span of 12 bases. In nucleotides, the CDR3 is TGTGCCAGCAGTATCAGGGGACGCGGCTACACCTTC. It is translated as CASSIRGRGYTF.

V usage is TRBV7-9 and J usage is TRBJ1-1; TRBD1 aligns across 8 bases. V was clipped by 2 bases and J by 5 bases; unmatched bases: 4. The germline CDR1 and CDR2 sequences are SEHNR and FQNEAQ (reference sequence). The CDR3 is 14 residues long. CDR3 bases: TGTGCCAGCAGCTTACAGGGGGCGCGGACTGAAGCTTTCTTT. Translated: CASSLQGARTEAFF.